The T cell receptor beta chain described here comes from a study of patients and donors after allogeneic stem cell transplantation. Trimming removed 5 bases from V and 0 bases from J; junction bases left unmatched: 7. The CDR3 is made up of 17 amino acids. Germline V lookup: CDR1 SGHVS, CDR2 FNYEAQ. One entry per CDR3 protein, called by TCRdb with MiXCR from the RT-PCR reads. The sample has around 200,000 distinct CDR3 sequences; around 40% are singletons. This TCR derives from a human donor who was either an allogeneic HSCT recipient or a stem cell or donor lymphocyte infusion donor (not recorded which). It is not recorded whose cells these are; they may come from a transplant donor. The sequenced sample was blood, either unsorted or a sorted T cell fraction (not recorded which). This chain uses TRBV7-6 with TRBJ2-3; 11 bases are a match to TRBD2. The CDR3 spells CASSTSGGAPSTDTQYF. In DNA, the CDR3 is TGTGCCAGCAGCACTAGCGGGGGAGCCCCTAGCACAGATACGCAGTATTTT.